The clone carrying this T cell receptor beta chain was seen at least ten times. The antigen is undetermined. The source of the sample is a study of regulatory T cells in long-lasting Graves disease. Whole-study context: Persistent Graves' disease required over 5 years of antithyroid drugs and positive TSH receptor antibodies. Study outcomes and limitations: Relative to new patients (966), persistent patients exhibited greater sharing of public clonotypes (around 3,000). Analysis covered peripheral blood alone, not thyroid tissue.

With iRepertoire HTBI primers and Arm-PCR of CDR3 regions, TCR beta libraries were built. TCRdb processed the multiplex PCR reads anew with MiXCR; each CDR3 protein has one entry. The sample shows under 500,000 distinct CDR3 sequences, about a fifth of them seen only once. Germline V lookup: CDR1 GTSNPN, CDR2 SVGIG (reference sequence). V was shortened by 0 bases and J by 7 bases, with 9 bases between the two germline ends. The CDR3 is made up of 13 amino acids. Indicated time point: persistent/refractory GD, antithyroid drugs over 5 years with positive TRAb. Following extraction of RNA from PBMCs, that RNA was used to make the TCR library.

V is TRBV30 and J is TRBJ1-4; D is undetermined. The TCR comes from a female donor with Graves disease. Sequencing used peripheral blood mononuclear cells (PBMCs), obtained when the disease was refractory, from a patient treated with antithyroid drugs. The DNA for the CDR3 is TGTGCCTGGAGTGTAGGGTCGGTTGAAAAACTGTTTTTT. Translation gives CAWSVGSVEKLFF.